Presented here are 23 T cell receptor beta chains from one specimen sequenced in a study of graft-versus-host responses after intestinal transplantation. Data came from immunoSEQ multiplex PCR; TCRdb stores just in-frame clones and leaves some out. The sample lists 10,000 or so clones, 25% to 30% occurring once. Sequencing used alloreactive CD4+ T cells from a mixed lymphocyte reaction culture, obtained before intestinal transplant. The sample's subset: CFSE-low proliferating T cells sorted from approximately six-day pre-transplant mixed lymphocyte reaction (GvH or HvG direction). The receptors were gathered from a human patient who received an intestinal transplant.

This clone ranks as medium-sized (0.01 to 0.1%). The chain has TRBV4-1 and TRBJ2-1, with 7 bases that match TRBD2. CDR1 and CDR2 from the germline V gene are MGHRA and YSYEKL. V shed 0 bases, J shed 3 bases, and the junction held 5 bases outside the gene matches. This CDR3 spans 16 amino acids. This CDR3 reads CASSQDGLGLYNEQFF. CDR3 coding DNA: TGCGCCAGCAGCCAAGACGGACTAGGCCTCTACAATGAGCAGTTCTTC.

This clone was seen only a few times. The chain has TRBV5-1 and TRBJ2-7; 10 nucleotides match TRBD1. The CDR3 is made up of 15 amino acids. Trimming at V came to 5 bases and at J to 0 bases, leaving 5 bases not matched to a gene. Germline loops: CDR1 SGHRS, CDR2 YFSETQ. The CDR3 spells CASRLWTGGSYEQYF. CDR3 bases: TGCGCCAGCAGACTATGGACAGGGGGCTCCTACGAGCAGTACTTC. The full variable domain, rest sourced from reference TRBV5-1 and TRBJ2-7, is KAGVTQTPRYLIKTRGQQVTLSCSPISGHRSVSWYQQTPGQGLQFLFEYFSETQRNKGNFPGRFSGRQFSNSRSEMNVSTLELGDSALYLCASRLWTGGSYEQYFGPGTRLTVT.

This clone appeared a few times. The chain recombines TRBV5-4 with TRBJ2-7; 9 bases fit TRBD1. The CDR3 length is 15 residues. Germline-derived CDR1 and CDR2 are SGHNT and YYREEE (reference sequence). Trimming removed 3 bases from V and 4 bases from J; junction bases left unmatched: 8. CDR3 sequence (DNA): TGTGCCAGCAGCTCCGCCCCCGGGACAGGGTACGAGCAGTACTTC. Translating gives CASSSAPGTGYEQYF.

The V call is TRBV7-9, the J call TRBJ1-2, with D hard to call. The germline V and J ends were trimmed by 1 base and 7 bases, with 4 bases remaining between them. CDR1 and CDR2 (germline): SEHNR, FQNEAQ (reference sequence). The CDR3 loop spans 11 amino acids. CDR3 region: CASSLGTGYTF. In DNA form, the CDR3 reads TGTGCCAGCAGCTTAGGTACTGGCTACACCTTC. Full variable domain (outside the CDR3, taken from reference TRBV7-9 and TRBJ1-2): DTGVSQNPRHKITKRGQNVTFRCDPISEHNRLYWYRQTLGQGPEFLTYFQNEAQLEKSRLLSDRFSAERPKGSFSTLEIQRTEQGDSAMYLCASSLGTGYTFGSGTRLTVV.

A few counts support this clone. CDR3 amino acids: CASSYSPVGGTEAFF. The CDR3 DNA follows: TGTGCCAGCAGTTACTCTCCAGTTGGAGGCACTGAAGCTTTCTTT. The rearrangement links TRBV6-5 to TRBJ1-1; D is uncertain. The CDR3 loop spans 15 amino acids. The ends were cut back, 0 bases at V and 4 bases at J, with 12 bases in the middle. Germline V gene data show CDR1 as MNHEY and CDR2 as SVGAGI.

The chain is built from TRBV5-1 and TRBJ2-1, with D unresolved. Per the germline V gene, CDR1 is SGHRS and CDR2 is YFSETQ. The V gene lost 1 base and the J gene lost 7 bases, with 9 bases spanning the gap. The CDR3 spans 13 residues. This CDR3 reads CASSLPSRNEQFF. The CDR3 nucleotides are TGCGCCAGCAGCTTGCCGTCAAGAAATGAGCAGTTCTTC.

Relative to its sample, this clone is medium-sized. V usage is TRBV4-1 and J usage is TRBJ2-7; tentatively, D is TRBD2 (6 bases). CDR1 MGHRA and CDR2 YSYEKL come from the germline V gene. The germline V and J ends were trimmed by 1 base and 5 bases, with 9 bases remaining between them. The length of the CDR3 is 13 residues. The CDR3 DNA reads TGCGCCAGCAGCCAAGTCGGCGGGGACGAGCAGTACTTC. It encodes CASSQVGGDEQYF.

The chain is built from TRBV4-1 and TRBJ2-7; 8 bases are shared with TRBD2. CDR3 size: 18 residues. V shed 5 bases and J 0 bases; nucleotides not matched to a gene: 15. Germline V gene data show CDR1 as MGHRA and CDR2 as YSYEKL. CDR3 bases: TGCGCCAGCAGCTCCGGGGGGGCGGGATTCGAAAGCTCCTACGAGCAGTACTTC. Its protein is CASSSGGAGFESSYEQYF.

At least ten counts were recorded for this clone. The rearrangement joins TRBV9 to TRBJ2-1; no clear D gene. Germline V gene data show CDR1 as SGDLS and CDR2 as YYNGEE. V was trimmed by 1 base and J by 4 bases, leaving 12 bases between them. The CDR3 extends over 15 amino acids. The DNA for the CDR3 is TGTGCCAGCAGCGTAAATCCATCCCCTTACAATGAGCAGTTCTTC. It yields the protein CASSVNPSPYNEQFF.

V and J are TRBV6-8 and TRBJ2-1, with a tentative D call TRBD1 (7 bases). Germline V lookup: CDR1 MNHGY, CDR2 SAAAGT. V was clipped by 5 bases and J by 2 bases, with 10 bases between them. This CDR3 has 14 residues. The CDR3 coding sequence is TGTGCCAGCAGTGGAGGGGGCACCTACAATGAGCAGTTCTTC. Translated, it gives CASSGGGTYNEQFF.

The chain is built from TRBV27 and TRBJ2-6; D is undetermined. The CDR3 sequence is 13 residues long. Germline V gene lookup returns CDR1 MNHEY and CDR2 SMNVEV (reference sequence). The V end was cut by 6 bases, the J end by 0 bases, with 3 bases between. CDR3 DNA sequence: TGTGCCAGCAGGGCCTCTGGGGCCAACGTCCTGACTTTC. It encodes CASRASGANVLTF.

J is TRBJ2-1 and V is TRBV19, with unresolved D. The CDR3 sequence is 13 residues long. Germline CDR1 reads LNHDA; CDR2 reads SQIVND (reference sequence). V was trimmed by 3 bases and J by 0 bases, leaving 3 bases between them. Here the CDR3 reads CASSIRSYNEQFF. In nucleotides, the CDR3 is TGTGCCAGTAGTATCCGCTCCTACAATGAGCAGTTCTTC.

This clone was observed a handful of times. The chain links TRBV9 to TRBJ1-2; D might be TRBD1 (6 bases). The CDR3 is 15 amino acids. Germline-derived CDR1 and CDR2 are SGDLS and YYNGEE. The V and J ends lost 4 bases and 4 bases respectively, with 17 bases between them. The CDR3 nucleotides read TGTGCCAGCAGCCCAAGACAGGCCTTCCTCTATGGCTACACCTTC. Protein: CASSPRQAFLYGYTF.

The chain joins TRBV4-2 to TRBJ2-7; TRBD2 aligns across 8 bases. This CDR3 is built from 13 residues. Per the germline V gene, CDR1 is LGHNA and CDR2 is YNFKEQ. V was pared by 5 bases and J by 3 bases, with 3 bases of the junction left unmatched. The CDR3, as DNA: TGTGCCAGCAGCTTCGGGGGGGACTACGAGCAGTACTTC. Translation: CASSFGGDYEQYF.

This clone was counted a few times. The J gene is TRBJ2-6, the V gene TRBV30; possibly TRBD1 for D (6 bases). This CDR3 is 14 amino acids long. The V and J ends lost 1 base and 4 bases respectively, with 8 bases between them. Germline CDR1 and CDR2: GTSNPN and SVGIG (reference sequence). This CDR3 reads CAWSAGAGANVLTF. CDR3 sequence (DNA): TGTGCCTGGAGTGCAGGGGCCGGGGCCAACGTCCTGACTTTC.

The chain combines TRBV6-5 with TRBJ2-7; 10 positions agree with TRBD1. The CDR3 extends over 14 amino acids. Germline trimming cut 7 bases from V and 3 bases from J; bases unmatched to any gene: 6. CDR1 and CDR2 from the germline V gene are MNHEY and SVGAGI. As DNA, the CDR3 is TGTGCCAGCACCGGGACAGGGGTAATCTACGAGCAGTACTTC. This translates into CASTGTGVIYEQYF.

Only a few counts were recorded for this clone. The rearrangement joins TRBV4-1 to TRBJ2-3; no clear D. V gave up 4 bases and J gave up 2 bases, with 7 bases separating them. This CDR3 is built from 13 residues. CDR1 and CDR2 from the germline V gene are MGHRA and YSYEKL. CDR3 bases: TGCGCCAGCAGCCCCCCTGCCACAGATACGCAGTATTTT. Its protein product is CASSPPATDTQYF.

The chain combines TRBV6-1 with TRBJ2-2; no clear D. V gave up 5 bases and J gave up 8 bases, with 6 bases separating them. Per the germline V gene, CDR1 is MNHNS and CDR2 is SASEGT. The CDR3 extends over 11 amino acids. The CDR3 loop reads CASSRKGELFF. CDR3 sequence (DNA): TGTGCCAGCAGTAGGAAAGGGGAGCTGTTTTTT.

This clone has only a few counts. V usage is TRBV27 and J usage is TRBJ2-7; 10 nucleotides match TRBD1. This CDR3 comprises 14 residues. Germline V gene data show CDR1 as MNHEY and CDR2 as SMNVEV (reference sequence). V was clipped by 3 bases and J by 4 bases; unmatched bases: 3. The CDR3 nucleotides are TGTGCCAGCAGTTTGACAGGGGGCCGATACGAGCAGTACTTC. Its translation is CASSLTGGRYEQYF.

This chain links TRBV4-1 with TRBJ2-1, with 10 bases fitting TRBD1. The trim removed 4 bases at V and 3 bases at J, leaving 6 bases unmatched. The CDR3 loop spans 16 amino acids. The germline V gene has CDR1 MGHRA and CDR2 YSYEKL. CDR3 protein: CASSRGTGDGYNEQFF. DNA for the CDR3: TGCGCCAGCAGCCGTGGGACAGGGGATGGCTACAATGAGCAGTTCTTC.

This clone ranks as medium-sized. This chain connects TRBV9 to TRBJ1-2; no clear D gene. The germline CDR1 and CDR2 sequences are SGDLS and YYNGEE. This CDR3 is 14 amino acids long. V was shortened by 4 bases and J by 3 bases, with 13 bases between the two germline ends. CDR3 in amino acids: CASSPTRTDYGYTF. The CDR3, as DNA: TGTGCCAGCAGCCCAACCCGAACGGACTATGGCTACACCTTC.

This clone was recorded a few times. This rearrangement joins TRBV7-3 to TRBJ2-7; D call uncertain. V lost 7 bases and J lost 4, with 8 bases in between. The CDR3 runs 11 residues. The germline V gene encodes CDR1 SGHTA and CDR2 FQGTGA. The CDR3 spells CASTSGYEQYF. The CDR3 DNA follows: TGTGCCAGCACCTCCGGGTACGAGCAGTACTTC.

The count of this clone is one. This chain uses TRBV4-1 with TRBJ2-1; no firm D call. This CDR3 is 17 amino acids long. Trimming cost V 4 bases and J 1 base, with 17 bases left between them. Germline V gene sequence: CDR1 MGHRA, CDR2 YSYEKL. The CDR3 here is CASSPQPGEGSYNEQFF. CDR3 sequence (DNA): TGCGCCAGCAGCCCGCAGCCTGGGGAAGGATCCTACAATGAGCAGTTCTTC.